The present T cell receptor beta chain was sequenced within a study of PD-1 blockade in classical Hodgkin lymphoma. As for the study in general: Intravenous delivery of nivolumab at 3 mg/kg to patients occurred every 2 weeks.

The CDR3 extends over 18 amino acids. Germline assignment: CDR1 MNHGY and CDR2 SVAAGI. With 2 bases clipped from V and 2 bases from J, the junction kept 12 bases outside the gene matches. TCRdb keeps only in-frame clones here, not all; method: immunoSEQ multiplex PCR. The sample lists 150,000 or so clones; about four fifths were seen once. Concerning this clone: Its antigen is not known.

Every patient relapsed after autologous stem cell transplantation, and brentuximab vedotin exposure varied. Study-level results: By C4D1, diversity of CD4+ TCRs had risen significantly, whereas that of CD8+ TCRs had not.

This chain connects TRBV6-9 to TRBJ1-5; 7 bases match TRBD1. The sequence derives from a human donor with classical Hodgkin lymphoma. The sample here was peripheral blood mononuclear cells (PBMCs), taken before the second cycle of nivolumab. The CDR3 loop is CASSYKVRQGDGNQPQHF. The CDR3 region has the DNA TGTGCCAGCAGTTATAAAGTTCGGCAGGGGGACGGCAATCAGCCCCAGCATTTT.